What follows are 19 T cell receptor beta chains derived from one specimen sequenced in a study of blood T cell repertoires in COVID-19. Data came from immunoSEQ multiplex PCR; TCRdb stores just in-frame clones and leaves some out. This sample yields 150,000 to 200,000 clones, of which roughly four fifths are seen a single time; 11% belongs to the top ten. Source material: peripheral blood. The source of these receptors is a man between 60 and 70 years old with active or convalescent COVID-19.

V gene TRBV24-1 combines with J gene TRBJ1-1; TRBD1 might be the D (5 bases). Germline values: CDR1 KGHDR, CDR2 SFDVKD. V was trimmed by 8 bases and J by 0 bases, leaving 9 bases between them. The CDR3 is made up of 13 amino acids. CDR3 nucleotides: TGTGCCACCACGGACACGATGAACACTGAAGCTTTCTTT. It translates to CATTDTMNTEAFF.

The chain has TRBV6-5 and TRBJ1-2, with 11 bases matching TRBD1. CDR3 size: 15 residues. The J segment lost 4 bases and the V segment lost 2 bases, leaving 3 bases of the junction unmatched. Germline CDR1 MNHEY, CDR2 SVGAGI. DNA for the CDR3: TGTGCCAGCAGTTACGGGACAGGGGGGCTCTATGGCTACACCTTC. It translates to CASSYGTGGLYGYTF.

The chain has TRBV11-2 and TRBJ2-7, with a possible D match to TRBD1 (6 bases). The V end lost 0 bases, the J end lost 4 bases, and 10 bases lay between the germline ends. The CDR3 sequence is 14 residues long. Germline V gene data show CDR1 as SGHAT and CDR2 as FQNNGV. For the CDR3, the DNA is TGTGCCAGCAGCTTAGAAGGGGGAACGTACGAGCAGTACTTC. Its protein is CASSLEGGTYEQYF.

This clone occurred a few times. This chain joins TRBV6-1 and TRBJ2-3; 12 nucleotides agree with TRBD2. The V gene's germline CDR1 is MNHNS and CDR2 SASEGT. V was pared by 3 bases and J by 5 bases, with 3 bases of the junction left unmatched. This CDR3 has 15 amino acids. This chain's CDR3 is CASSDLAGGQDTQYF. CDR3 sequence (DNA): TGTGCCAGCAGTGACCTAGCGGGGGGGCAAGATACGCAGTATTTT.

The chain uses TRBV11-1 and TRBJ2-7; D not certain. V shed 5 bases and J shed 3 bases, with 11 bases lying between them. Germline CDR1 is SGHAT and CDR2 is FQDESV (reference sequence). The CDR3 length is 13 residues. The CDR3, as DNA: TGTGCCAGCAGCGATCAGGATTTCTACGAGCAGTACTTC. Protein sequence: CASSDQDFYEQYF.

The genes are TRBV10-3 and TRBJ2-1, with TRBD2 identical over 13 bases. Trimming took 0 bases from V and 8 from J; bases not matched to a gene: 7. The germline CDR1 and CDR2 sequences are ENHRY and SYGVKD. CDR3 length: 17 residues. CDR3 residues: CAISESFPGLAGYEQFF. The CDR3 DNA is TGTGCCATCAGTGAGTCGTTCCCGGGACTAGCGGGGTATGAGCAGTTCTTC.

V and J are TRBV5-1 and TRBJ2-1, with 11 bases matching TRBD1. The CDR3 length is 15 residues. Germline values: CDR1 SGHRS, CDR2 YFSETQ. V was pared by 3 bases and J by 7 bases, with 6 bases of the junction left unmatched. CDR3 nucleotide sequence: TGCGCCAGCAGCTCGGGGACAGGGGGGAGGAATGAGCAGTTCTTC. Its translation: CASSSGTGGRNEQFF.

V gene TRBV27 combines with J gene TRBJ1-2; 7 bases match TRBD1. J gave up 6 bases and V 4 bases, and 17 bases lay outside the gene matches. Germline CDR1 MNHEY, CDR2 SMNVEV (reference sequence). This CDR3 has 17 residues. CDR3 bases: TGTGCCAGCAGTTCCGTGAACCGAGACAGGGCCCGGAATGGCTACACCTTC. Its translation is CASSSVNRDRARNGYTF.

The genes are TRBV7-9 and TRBJ2-7, with TRBD1 matching 9 bases. The CDR3 runs to 16 residues. Per the germline V gene, CDR1 is SEHNR and CDR2 is FQNEAQ (reference sequence). The trim removed 3 bases at V and 3 bases at J, leaving 9 bases unmatched. This CDR3 reads CASSFVGGTGSYEQYF. The CDR3 region has the DNA TGTGCCAGCAGCTTCGTCGGGGGGACAGGGAGCTACGAGCAGTACTTC.

The gene calls are TRBV11-2 and TRBJ1-4; 7 bases map to TRBD1. This CDR3 region has 15 residues. Germline-derived CDR1 and CDR2 are SGHAT and FQNNGV. Trimming removed 5 bases from V and 7 bases from J; junction bases left unmatched: 10. In nucleotides, the CDR3 is TGTGCCAGCAGCCCCAGGGGGAGAGGGTCTGAAAAACTGTTTTTT. Translating gives CASSPRGRGSEKLFF.

The chain is built from TRBV21-1 and TRBJ1-2; TRBD1, the table's D call, lacks a check against the DNA. TRBV21-1 is a known pseudogene. The CDR3 is made up of 19 amino acids. The CDR3 coding sequence is TGTGCCAGCAGCAAGAGGCCCAGGGGGAACAGCCACTCTAACTATGGCTACACCTTC. Translation: CASSKRPRGNSHSNYGYTF.

The sample holds one count of this clone. The V gene is TRBV28, the J gene TRBJ1-5; 8 nucleotides match TRBD1. With V trimmed by 6 bases and J by 1 base, 5 bases remained unmatched. The length of the CDR3 is 15 residues. Germline CDR1 reads MDHEN; CDR2 reads SYDVKM. CDR3 nucleotides: TGTGCCAGCAGAGGACAGGGAGAAAGCAATCAGCCCCAGCATTTT. The encoded protein is CASRGQGESNQPQHF.

The chain joins TRBV19 to TRBJ2-6; D is unclear. Trimming stripped 3 bases from V and 0 bases from J, with 3 bases between. The CDR3 extends over 14 amino acids. From germline, CDR1 is LNHDA and CDR2 SQIVND (reference sequence). In DNA, the CDR3 is TGTGCCAGTAGTATTAACTCTGGGGCCAACGTCCTGACTTTC. It is translated as CASSINSGANVLTF.

This chain links TRBV2 with TRBJ1-4; D is undetermined. The CDR3 sequence is 13 residues long. The ends were cut back, 4 bases at V and 5 bases at J, with 8 bases in the middle. Per the germline V gene, CDR1 is SNHLY and CDR2 is FYNNEI. The CDR3 bases are TGTGCCAGCAGTGGAGGCTACAATGAAAAACTGTTTTTT. Translation gives CASSGGYNEKLFF.

This clone was seen more than once but under ten times. This rearrangement joins TRBV11-2 to TRBJ1-1, with 7 bases lining up with TRBD1. The junction had 5 bases not matched to a gene; V was cut back by 6 bases and J by 1 base. The CDR3 is 14 amino acids. Germline loops: CDR1 SGHAT, CDR2 FQNNGV. CDR3: CASSSTGTNTEAFF. CDR3 nucleotides: TGTGCCAGCAGTTCGACAGGGACGAACACTGAAGCTTTCTTT.

The rearrangement joins TRBV28 to TRBJ2-1; 8 bases line up with TRBD2. CDR3 length: 12 residues. CDR1 and CDR2 from the germline V gene are MDHEN and SYDVKM. The V gene end was trimmed by 6 bases and the J gene end by 10 bases; junction bases not matched to a gene: 5. The CDR3 DNA sequence: TGTGCCAGCAGCCGGACTAGCATAGAGCAGTTCTTC. Translating it yields CASSRTSIEQFF.

The V gene is TRBV19, the J gene TRBJ2-7; TRBD1 matches 9 bases. Per germline, CDR1 LNHDA and CDR2 SQIVND (reference sequence). V shed 4 bases, J shed 0 bases, and the junction held 10 bases outside the gene matches. This CDR3 comprises 17 residues. The CDR3 DNA reads as TGTGCCAGTAGTAGGTTGACCGGGACAGGGAACTCCTACGAGCAGTACTTC. This codes for CASSRLTGTGNSYEQYF. Full variable domain (remainder filled in from reference TRBV19 and TRBJ2-7): DGGITQSPKYLFRKEGQNVTLSCEQNLNHDAMYWYRQDPGQGLRLIYYSQIVNDFQKGDIAEGYSVSREKKESFPLTVTSAQKNPTAFYLCASSRLTGTGNSYEQYFGPGTRLTVT.

The chain is built from TRBV7-9 and TRBJ1-6; D gene unclear. CDR3 size: 15 residues. Germline CDR1 reads SEHNR; CDR2 reads FQNEAQ (reference sequence). Trimming shortened V by 1 base and J by 7 bases, and 11 bases separated the two germline ends. CDR3 sequence reads: CASSLDALPNSPLHF. CDR3 in DNA: TGTGCCAGCAGCTTAGATGCGCTCCCAAATTCACCCCTCCACTTT.

DNA for the CDR3: TGTGCCAGAAGCTTAATGGCTAGCGGGGGTGTAAATACGCAGTATTTT. Amino acid sequence: CARSLMASGGVNTQYF. The chain is built from TRBV7-5 and TRBJ2-3; the D call in the table, TRBD2, was not verified against the DNA. TRBV7-5 is a documented pseudogene. CDR3 length: 16 amino acids.